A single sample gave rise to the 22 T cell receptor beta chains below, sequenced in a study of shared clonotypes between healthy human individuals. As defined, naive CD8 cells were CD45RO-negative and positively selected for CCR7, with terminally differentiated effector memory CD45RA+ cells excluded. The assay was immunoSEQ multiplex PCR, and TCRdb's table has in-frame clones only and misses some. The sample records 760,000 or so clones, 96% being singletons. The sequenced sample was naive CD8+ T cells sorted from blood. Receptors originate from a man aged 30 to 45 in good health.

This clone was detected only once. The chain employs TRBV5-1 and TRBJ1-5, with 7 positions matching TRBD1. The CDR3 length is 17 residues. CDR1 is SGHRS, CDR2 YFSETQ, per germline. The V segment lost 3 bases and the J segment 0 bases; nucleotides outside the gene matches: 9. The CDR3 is CASSWNRDRYSNQPQHF. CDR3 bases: TGCGCCAGCAGCTGGAACCGGGACAGATATAGCAATCAGCCCCAGCATTTT.

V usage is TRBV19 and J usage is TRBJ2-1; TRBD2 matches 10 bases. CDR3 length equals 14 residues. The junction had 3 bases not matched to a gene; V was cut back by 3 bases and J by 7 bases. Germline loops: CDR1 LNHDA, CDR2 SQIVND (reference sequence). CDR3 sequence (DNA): TGTGCCAGTAGTATCGCTAGCGGGAGTAATGAGCAGTTCTTC. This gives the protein CASSIASGSNEQFF.

CDR3 coding DNA: TGCGCCAGCAGCCAAGTGGGTCTAGCGGAGGTCCACCACCTCACAGATACGCAGTATTTT. Its translation: CASSQVGLAEVHHLTDTQYF. The rearrangement joins TRBV4-3 to TRBJ2-3; 7 positions match TRBD2. Trimming cost V 1 base and J 2 bases; bases outside gene matches: 18. CDR3 length equals 20 residues. The germline V gene encodes CDR1 LGHNA and CDR2 YSLEER.

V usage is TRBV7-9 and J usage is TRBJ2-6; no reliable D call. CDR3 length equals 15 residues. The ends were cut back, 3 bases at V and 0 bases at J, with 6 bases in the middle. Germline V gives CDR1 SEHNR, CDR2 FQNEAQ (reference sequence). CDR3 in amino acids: CASSFPGSGANVLTF. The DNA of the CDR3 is TGTGCCAGCAGCTTCCCGGGCTCTGGGGCCAACGTCCTGACTTTC.

CDR3: CASSLTTGGAGNEQFF. DNA for the CDR3: TGTGCCAGCAGCTTGACTACAGGGGGAGCCGGGAATGAGCAGTTCTTC. The rearrangement uses TRBV7-9 and TRBJ2-1; TRBD1 agrees at 8 bases. V shed 3 bases and J 7 bases; nucleotides not matched to a gene: 11. The CDR3 runs to 16 residues. Germline CDR1 SEHNR, CDR2 FQNEAQ (reference sequence).

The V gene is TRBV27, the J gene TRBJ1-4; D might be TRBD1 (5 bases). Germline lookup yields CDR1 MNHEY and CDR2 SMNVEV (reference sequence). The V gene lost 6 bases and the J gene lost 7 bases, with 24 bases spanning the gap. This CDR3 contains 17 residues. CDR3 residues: CASRTLNPRAAVEKLFF. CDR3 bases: TGTGCCAGCAGAACCCTCAACCCCAGGGCCGCAGTTGAAAAACTGTTTTTT.

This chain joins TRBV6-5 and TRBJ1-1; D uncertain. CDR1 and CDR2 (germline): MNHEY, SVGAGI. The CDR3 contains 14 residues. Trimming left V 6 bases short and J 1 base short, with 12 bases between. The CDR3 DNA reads TGTGCCAGCAGCCCGGGGATTACGAACACTGAAGCTTTCTTT. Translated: CASSPGITNTEAFF.

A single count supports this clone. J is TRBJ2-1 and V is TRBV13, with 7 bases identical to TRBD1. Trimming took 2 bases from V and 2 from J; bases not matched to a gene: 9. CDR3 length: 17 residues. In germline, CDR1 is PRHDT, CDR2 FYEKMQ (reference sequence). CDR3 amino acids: CASSLMGQKRTYNEQFF. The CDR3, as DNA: TGTGCCAGCAGCTTAATGGGACAGAAAAGAACCTACAATGAGCAGTTCTTC.

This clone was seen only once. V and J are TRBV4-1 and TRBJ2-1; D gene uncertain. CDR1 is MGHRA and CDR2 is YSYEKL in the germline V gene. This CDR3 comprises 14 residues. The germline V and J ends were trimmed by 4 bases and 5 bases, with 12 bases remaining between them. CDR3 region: CASSRPSSNNEQFF. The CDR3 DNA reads TGCGCCAGCAGCCGACCCTCGAGTAACAATGAGCAGTTCTTC.

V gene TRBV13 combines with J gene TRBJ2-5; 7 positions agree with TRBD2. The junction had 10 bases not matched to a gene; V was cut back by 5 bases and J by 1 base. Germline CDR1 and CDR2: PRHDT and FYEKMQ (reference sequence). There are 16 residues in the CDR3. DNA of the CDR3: TGTGCCAGCAGCCCCGAGGGGAGGGCCATCCAAGAGACCCAGTACTTC. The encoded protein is CASSPEGRAIQETQYF.

CDR3 in amino acids: CASSSRGGRWDTQYF. As DNA, the CDR3 is TGTGCCAGCAGCTCCCGGGGGGGCCGTTGGGATACGCAGTATTTT. This rearrangement joins TRBV13 to TRBJ2-3; 8 bases agree with TRBD2. J gave up 6 bases and V 4 bases, and 9 bases lay outside the gene matches. Germline assignment: CDR1 PRHDT and CDR2 FYEKMQ (reference sequence). The length of the CDR3 is 15 residues. Filled out from reference TRBV13 and TRBJ2-3, the complete variable domain reads AAGVIQSPRHLIKEKRETATLKCYPIPRHDTVYWYQQGPGQDPQFLISFYEKMQSDKGSIPDRFSAQQFSDYHSELNMSSLELGDSALYFCASSSRGGRWDTQYFGPGTRLTVL.

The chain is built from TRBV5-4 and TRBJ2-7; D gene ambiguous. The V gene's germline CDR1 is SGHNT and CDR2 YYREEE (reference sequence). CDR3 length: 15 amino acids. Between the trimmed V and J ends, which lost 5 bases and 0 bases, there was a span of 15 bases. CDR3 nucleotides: TGTGCCAGCAGAACGCCTGAGTCCTTCTCCTACGAGCAGTACTTC. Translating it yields CASRTPESFSYEQYF.

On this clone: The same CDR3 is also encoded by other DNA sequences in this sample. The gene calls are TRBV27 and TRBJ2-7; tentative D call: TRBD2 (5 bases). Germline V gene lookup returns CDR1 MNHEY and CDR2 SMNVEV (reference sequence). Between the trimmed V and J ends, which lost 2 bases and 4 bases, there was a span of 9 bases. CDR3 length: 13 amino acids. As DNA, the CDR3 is TGTGCCAGCAGTTTACTCGGGGTGTACGAGCAGTACTTC. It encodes CASSLLGVYEQYF.

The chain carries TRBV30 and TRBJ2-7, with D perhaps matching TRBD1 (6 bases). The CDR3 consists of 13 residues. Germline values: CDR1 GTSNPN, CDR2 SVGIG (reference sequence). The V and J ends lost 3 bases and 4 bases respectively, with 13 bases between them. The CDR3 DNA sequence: TGTGCCTGGAGCCAGGGGCCAGGATACGAGCAGTACTTC. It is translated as CAWSQGPGYEQYF.

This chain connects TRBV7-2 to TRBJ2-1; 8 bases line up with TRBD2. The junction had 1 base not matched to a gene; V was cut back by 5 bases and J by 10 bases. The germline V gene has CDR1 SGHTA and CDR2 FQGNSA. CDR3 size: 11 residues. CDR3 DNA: TGTGCCAGCAGCCCTAGCGGGGAGCAGTTCTTC. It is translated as CASSPSGEQFF. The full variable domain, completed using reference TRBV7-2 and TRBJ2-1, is GAGVSQSPSNKVTEKGKDVELRCDPISGHTALYWYRQSLGQGLEFLIYFQGNSAPDKSGLPSDRFSAERTGGSVSTLTIQRTQQEDSAVYLCASSPSGEQFFGPGTRLTVL.

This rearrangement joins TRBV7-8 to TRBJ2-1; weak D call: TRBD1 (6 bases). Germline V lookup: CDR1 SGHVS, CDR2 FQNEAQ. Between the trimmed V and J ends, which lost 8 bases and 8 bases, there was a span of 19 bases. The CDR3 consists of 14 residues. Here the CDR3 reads CASEQGLGVDEQFF. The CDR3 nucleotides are TGTGCCAGCGAACAGGGATTGGGGGTAGATGAGCAGTTCTTC.

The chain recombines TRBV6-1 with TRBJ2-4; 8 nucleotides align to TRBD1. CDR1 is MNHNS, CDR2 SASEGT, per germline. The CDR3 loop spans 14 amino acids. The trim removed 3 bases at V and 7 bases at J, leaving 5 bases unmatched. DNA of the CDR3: TGTGCCAGCAGTGAGCTACAGGGGGTGAACATTCAGTACTTC. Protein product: CASSELQGVNIQYF.

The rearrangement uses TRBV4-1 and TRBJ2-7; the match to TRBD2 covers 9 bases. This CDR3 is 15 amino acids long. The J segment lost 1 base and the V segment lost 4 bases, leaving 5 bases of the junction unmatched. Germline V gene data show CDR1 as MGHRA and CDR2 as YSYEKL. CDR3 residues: CASSPDSGSSYEQYF. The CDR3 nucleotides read TGCGCCAGCAGCCCTGATAGCGGGAGTTCCTACGAGCAGTACTTC.

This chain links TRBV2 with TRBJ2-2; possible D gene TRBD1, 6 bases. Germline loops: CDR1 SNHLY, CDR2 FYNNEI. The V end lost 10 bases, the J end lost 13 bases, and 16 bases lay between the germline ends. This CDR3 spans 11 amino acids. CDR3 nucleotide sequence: TGTGCCACCTATGGACAGTCTGCGCTGTTTTTT. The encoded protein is CATYGQSALFF.

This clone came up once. This CDR3 reads CASSYPGTATGELFF. CDR3 DNA: TGTGCCAGCAGCTACCCCGGGACCGCGACCGGGGAGCTGTTTTTT. The genes are TRBV11-2 and TRBJ2-2; D assignment may be TRBD1 or TRBD2 (5 bases each). CDR3 length: 15 residues. Trimming cost V 4 bases and J 5 bases, with 14 bases left between them. The germline V gene encodes CDR1 SGHAT and CDR2 FQNNGV.

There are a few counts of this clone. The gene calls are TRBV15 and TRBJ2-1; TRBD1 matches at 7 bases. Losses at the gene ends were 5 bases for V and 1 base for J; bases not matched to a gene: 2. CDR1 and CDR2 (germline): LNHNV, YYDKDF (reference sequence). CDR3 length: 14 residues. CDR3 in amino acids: CATSLQGSYNEQFF. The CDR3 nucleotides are TGTGCCACCAGCCTACAGGGGTCCTACAATGAGCAGTTCTTC.

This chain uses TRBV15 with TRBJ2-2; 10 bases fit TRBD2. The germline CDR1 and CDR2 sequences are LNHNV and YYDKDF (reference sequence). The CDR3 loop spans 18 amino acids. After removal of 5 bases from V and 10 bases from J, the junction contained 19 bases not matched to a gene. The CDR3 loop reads CATSDSTLPGLAQMELFF. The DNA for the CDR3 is TGTGCCACCAGCGACTCGACTTTACCGGGACTAGCGCAAATGGAGCTGTTTTTT.